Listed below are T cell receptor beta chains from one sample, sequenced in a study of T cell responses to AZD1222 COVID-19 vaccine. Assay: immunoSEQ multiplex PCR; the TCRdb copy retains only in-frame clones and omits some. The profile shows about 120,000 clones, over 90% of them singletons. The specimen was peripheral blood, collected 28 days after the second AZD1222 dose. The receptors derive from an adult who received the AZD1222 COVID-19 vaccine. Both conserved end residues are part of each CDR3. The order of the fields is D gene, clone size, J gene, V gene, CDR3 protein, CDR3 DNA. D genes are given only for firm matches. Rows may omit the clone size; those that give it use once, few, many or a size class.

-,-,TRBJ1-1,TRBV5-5,CASSLVEGRGTEAFF,TGTGCCAGCAGCTTGGTGGAGGGAAGGGGTACTGAAGCTTTCTTT
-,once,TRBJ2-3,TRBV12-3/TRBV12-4,CASSKTGTDTQYF,TGTGCCAGCAGCAAGACAGGAACAGATACGCAGTATTTT
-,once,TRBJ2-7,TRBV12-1,CASSFRLAGVWDYEQYF,TGTGCCAGCAGCTTTCGCCTAGCGGGAGTTTGGGACTACGAGCAGTACTTC
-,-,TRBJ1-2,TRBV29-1,CSVETTAYGYTF,TGCAGCGTTGAGACGACAGCCTATGGCTACACCTTC
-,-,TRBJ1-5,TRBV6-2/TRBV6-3,CASSNIDQPQHF,TGTGCCAGCAGTAATATTGATCAGCCCCAGCATTTT
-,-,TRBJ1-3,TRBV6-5,CASSYGAGSGNTIYF,TGTGCCAGCAGTTACGGTGCCGGCTCTGGAAACACCATATATTTT
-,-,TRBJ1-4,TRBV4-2,CASSQTIYATNEKLFF,TGTGCCAGCAGCCAGACGATTTATGCAACTAATGAAAAACTGTTTTTT
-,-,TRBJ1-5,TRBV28,CASKGSGYGGYQPQHF,TGTGCCAGCAAGGGATCGGGGTACGGGGGTTATCAGCCCCAGCATTTT
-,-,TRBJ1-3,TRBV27,CASSLSQGGNTIYF,TGTGCCAGCAGTTTATCGCAGGGAGGAAACACCATATATTTT
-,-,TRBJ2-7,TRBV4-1,CASSQGSDSYEQYF,TGCGCCAGCAGCCAAGGAAGTGACAGCTACGAGCAGTACTTC
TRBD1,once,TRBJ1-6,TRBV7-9,CASSLAPGQGIPLHF,TGTGCCAGCAGCTTAGCGCCGGGACAGGGTATCCCCCTCCACTTT
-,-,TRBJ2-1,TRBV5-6,CASSLLSNNEQFF,TGTGCCAGCAGCTTGTTGAGTAACAATGAGCAGTTCTTC
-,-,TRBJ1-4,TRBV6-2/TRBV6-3,CASSYSGDNEKLFF,TGTGCCAGCAGTTACTCAGGGGATAATGAAAAACTGTTTTTT
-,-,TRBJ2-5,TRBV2,CASSLRDNQETQYF,TGTGCCAGCAGTCTCCGAGACAACCAAGAGACCCAGTACTTC
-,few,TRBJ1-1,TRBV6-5,CASSYSPSLRIGEAFF,TGTGCCAGCAGTTACTCCCCCAGCCTCCGCATCGGTGAAGCTTTCTTT
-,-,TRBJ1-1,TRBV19,CASSLSRDTEAFF,TGTGCCAGTAGTTTGAGTCGAGACACTGAAGCTTTCTTT
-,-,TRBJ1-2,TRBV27,CASSLRQFNYGYTF,TGTGCCAGCAGTTTACGACAGTTTAACTATGGCTACACCTTC
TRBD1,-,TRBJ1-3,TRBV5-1,CASSDQGAAGNTIYF,TGCGCCAGCAGTGATCAGGGGGCAGCTGGAAACACCATATATTTT
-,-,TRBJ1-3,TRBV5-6,CASSLVISGNTIYF,TGTGCCAGCAGCTTGGTTATCTCTGGAAACACCATATATTTT
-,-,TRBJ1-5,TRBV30,CAWSVDSNQPQHF,TGTGCCTGGAGTGTCGATAGCAATCAGCCCCAGCATTTT
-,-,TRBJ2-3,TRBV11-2,CASSSSPDTQYF,TGTGCCAGCAGCTCGTCTCCCGATACGCAGTATTTT
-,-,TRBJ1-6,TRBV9,CASSVATGASSPLHF,TGTGCCAGCAGCGTAGCTACAGGAGCCTCTTCACCCCTCCACTTT
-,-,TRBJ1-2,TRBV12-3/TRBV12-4,CASSFGPTYGYTF,TGTGCCAGCAGTTTCGGACCGACATATGGCTACACCTTC
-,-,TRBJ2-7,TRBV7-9,CASSLAGTTSEQYF,TGTGCCAGCAGCTTAGCGGGGACGACCTCCGAGCAGTACTTC
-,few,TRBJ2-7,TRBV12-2,CASRFPTSGGTTYEQYF,TGTGCAAGTCGCTTCCCAACTAGCGGGGGGACCACCTACGAGCAGTACTTC
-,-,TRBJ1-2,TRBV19,CASSMEGLLRVGYTF,TGTGCCAGTAGTATGGAAGGTCTCCTAAGGGTAGGCTACACCTTC
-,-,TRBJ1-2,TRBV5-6,CASSFSSNYGYTF,TGTGCCAGCAGCTTCTCTAGTAACTATGGCTACACCTTC
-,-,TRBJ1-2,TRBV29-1,CSVGQVRNYGYTF,TGCAGCGTTGGACAGGTCCGGAACTATGGCTACACCTTC
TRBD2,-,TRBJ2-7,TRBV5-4,CASSSPPLAGGLHEQYF,TGTGCCAGCAGCTCGCCACCCCTAGCGGGGGGGCTCCACGAGCAGTACTTC